These 3 T cell receptor beta chains share one sample of origin, sequenced in a study of shared clonotypes between healthy human individuals. Naive CD8 cells lacked CD45RO and underwent positive selection for CCR7, leaving out terminally differentiated effector memory CD45RA+ cells. This table comes from immunoSEQ multiplex PCR, and its TCRdb copy is limited to in-frame clones, with some not included. The sample yields 630,000 or so clones, roughly 98% seen once. The sample was naive CD8+ T cells sorted from blood. The receptors originated from a man under 40 in good health.

The chain joins TRBV6-1 to TRBJ2-7; D is undetermined. Germline CDR1 MNHNS, CDR2 SASEGT. V was pared by 1 base and J by 3 bases, with 7 bases between. The CDR3 is 13 residues long. The CDR3 here is CASSEGTFYEQYF. The CDR3 DNA is TGTGCCAGCAGTGAAGGAACGTTCTACGAGCAGTACTTC.

In this sample, this clone turned up once. The sample has other DNA sequences that encode this CDR3 too. V is TRBV7-6 and J is TRBJ2-7; D remains ambiguous. Per the germline V gene, CDR1 is SGHVS and CDR2 is FNYEAQ. V shed 0 bases and J shed 2 bases, with 5 bases lying between them. The CDR3 spans 13 residues. The CDR3 region is CASSLATTYEQYF. Written as DNA, the CDR3 is TGTGCCAGCAGCTTAGCGACCACCTACGAGCAGTACTTC.

This chain links TRBV2 with TRBJ1-2; D gene uncertain. This CDR3 contains 13 residues. V shed 6 bases and J shed 2 bases, with 10 bases lying between them. Germline CDR1 SNHLY, CDR2 FYNNEI. The CDR3 is CASSPGLNYGYTF. The CDR3 DNA sequence: TGTGCCAGCAGCCCAGGACTCAACTATGGCTACACCTTC.